Following are 6 T cell receptor beta chains from one sample sequenced in a study of T-cell memory formation after mild COVID-19. TCRdb fed the 5' RACE reads into MiXCR, producing one record per CDR3 protein. The table shows about 610,000 distinct CDR3 sequences, with roughly 17% occurring only once. Material: PBMCs or a T cell subset sorted from them (not recorded which). These receptors all come from an adult woman who had mild COVID-19 (a few samples of this study predate the infection). Cell type and time point are not known.

This rearrangement joins TRBV6-2 or TRBV6-3 to TRBJ1-5; D gene ambiguous. From germline, CDR1 is MNHEY and CDR2 SVGEGT. This CDR3 comprises 14 residues. Trimming stripped 6 bases from V and 7 bases from J, with 16 bases between. CDR3 residues: CASRYTGVEQPQHF. DNA for the CDR3: TGTGCCAGCAGGTACACCGGGGTGGAGCAGCCCCAGCATTTT.

This clonotype was observed a handful of times. The chain links TRBV5-1 to TRBJ1-1; D is ambiguous. Deletions cut 1 base from V and 1 base from J, with 11 bases between. This CDR3 spans 15 amino acids. CDR1 and CDR2 from the germline V gene are SGHRS and YFSETQ. Here the CDR3 reads CASSLMNVGNTEAFF. The CDR3 nucleotides are TGCGCCAGCAGCTTGATGAACGTCGGGAACACTGAAGCTTTCTTT.

This clonotype was observed a handful of times. V and J are TRBV4-1 and TRBJ2-7, with no clear D. The length of the CDR3 is 15 residues. The germline V and J ends were trimmed by 4 bases and 4 bases, with 17 bases remaining between them. The germline gives CDR1 MGHRA, CDR2 YSYEKL. CDR3 nucleotide sequence: TGCGCCAGCAGCCCCCGGTCCATCGTCTCGTACGAGCAGTACTTC. It codes for CASSPRSIVSYEQYF.

V gene TRBV30 combines with J gene TRBJ1-2; D ambiguous. In germline, CDR1 is GTSNPN, CDR2 SVGIG (reference sequence). V lost 2 bases to trimming and J lost 8 bases, with 9 bases between them. The length of the CDR3 is 11 residues. The CDR3 protein is CAWSIAVGYTF. DNA of the CDR3: TGTGCCTGGAGTATCGCGGTGGGCTACACCTTC.

The genes are TRBV12-5 and TRBJ1-3; a weak D match, TRBD1 (6 bases). Between the trimmed V and J ends, which lost 5 bases and 8 bases, there was a span of 13 bases. CDR1 and CDR2 from the germline V gene are LGHNT and FRNRAP. The CDR3 is 13 amino acids. Written as DNA, the CDR3 is TGTGCTAGTGGTCCAGGGGTGGATTACACCATATATTTT. Protein product: CASGPGVDYTIYF.

The chain has TRBV5-1 and TRBJ2-1; possibly TRBD2 for D (6 bases). The V gene's germline CDR1 is SGHRS and CDR2 YFSETQ. V lost 2 bases to trimming and J lost 7 bases, with 22 bases between them. This CDR3 is built from 17 residues. The CDR3 region is CASSFGAGFFGGNEQFF. The CDR3 nucleotides read TGCGCCAGCAGCTTCGGGGCGGGCTTCTTTGGGGGGAATGAGCAGTTCTTC.